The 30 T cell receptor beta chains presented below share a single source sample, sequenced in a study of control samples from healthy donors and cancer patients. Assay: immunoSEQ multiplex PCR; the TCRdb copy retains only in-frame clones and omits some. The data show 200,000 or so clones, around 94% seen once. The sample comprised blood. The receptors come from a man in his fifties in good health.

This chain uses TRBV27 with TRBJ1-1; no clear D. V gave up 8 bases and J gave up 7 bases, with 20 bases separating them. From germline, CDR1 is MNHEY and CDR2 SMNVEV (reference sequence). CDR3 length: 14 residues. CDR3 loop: CASAIASITSEAFF. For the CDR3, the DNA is TGTGCCAGCGCTATCGCTAGCATTACAAGTGAAGCTTTCTTT.

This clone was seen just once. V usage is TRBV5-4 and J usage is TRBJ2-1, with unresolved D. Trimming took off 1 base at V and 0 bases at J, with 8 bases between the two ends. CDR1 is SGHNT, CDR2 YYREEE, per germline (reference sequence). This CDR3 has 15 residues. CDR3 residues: CASSLSRPSYNEQFF. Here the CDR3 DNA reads TGTGCCAGCAGCTTGTCGCGCCCCTCCTACAATGAGCAGTTCTTC.

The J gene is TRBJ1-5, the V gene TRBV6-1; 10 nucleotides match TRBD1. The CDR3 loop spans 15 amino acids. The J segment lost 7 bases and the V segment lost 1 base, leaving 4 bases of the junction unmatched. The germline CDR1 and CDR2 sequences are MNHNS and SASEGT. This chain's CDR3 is CASSEGGQGRQPQHF. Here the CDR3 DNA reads TGTGCCAGCAGTGAAGGGGGACAGGGGAGGCAGCCCCAGCATTTT.

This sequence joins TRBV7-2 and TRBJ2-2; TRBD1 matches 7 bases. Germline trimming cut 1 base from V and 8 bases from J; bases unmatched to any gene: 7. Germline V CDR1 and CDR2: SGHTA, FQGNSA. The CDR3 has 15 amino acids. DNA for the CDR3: TGTGCCAGCAGCTTAGTCGGGACAGCTACGGGGGAGCTGTTTTTT. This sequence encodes CASSLVGTATGELFF.

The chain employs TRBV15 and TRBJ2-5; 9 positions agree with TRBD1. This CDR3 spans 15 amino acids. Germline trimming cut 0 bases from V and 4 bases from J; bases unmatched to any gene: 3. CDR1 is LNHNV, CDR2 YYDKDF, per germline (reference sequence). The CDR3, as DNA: TGTGCCACCAGCAGAGAACAGGGGGCAGGAGAGACCCAGTACTTC. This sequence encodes CATSREQGAGETQYF.

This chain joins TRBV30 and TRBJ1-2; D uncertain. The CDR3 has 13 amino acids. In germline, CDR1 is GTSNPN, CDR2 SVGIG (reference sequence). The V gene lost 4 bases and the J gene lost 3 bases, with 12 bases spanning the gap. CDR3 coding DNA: TGTGCCTGGACGACGCGGTTCGACTATGGCTACACCTTC. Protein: CAWTTRFDYGYTF.

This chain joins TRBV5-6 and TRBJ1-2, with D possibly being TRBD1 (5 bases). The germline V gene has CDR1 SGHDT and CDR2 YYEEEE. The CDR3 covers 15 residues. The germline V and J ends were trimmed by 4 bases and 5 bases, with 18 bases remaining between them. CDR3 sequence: CASSIDSGAGYGYTF. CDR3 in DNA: TGTGCCAGCAGCATCGACAGTGGGGCGGGGTATGGCTACACCTTC.

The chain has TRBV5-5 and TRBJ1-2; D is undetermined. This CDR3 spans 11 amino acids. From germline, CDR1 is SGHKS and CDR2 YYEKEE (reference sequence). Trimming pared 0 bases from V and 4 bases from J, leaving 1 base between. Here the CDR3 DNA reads TGTGCCAGCAGCTTGGCCTATGGCTACACCTTC. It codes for CASSLAYGYTF.

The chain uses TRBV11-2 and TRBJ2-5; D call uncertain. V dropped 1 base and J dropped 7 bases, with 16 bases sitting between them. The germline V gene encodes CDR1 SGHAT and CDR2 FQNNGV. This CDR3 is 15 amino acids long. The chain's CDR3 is CASSLGFGLERTQYF. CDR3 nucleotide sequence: TGTGCCAGCAGCTTAGGTTTCGGTCTAGAGAGGACCCAGTACTTC.

The CDR3 nucleotides are TGTGCCAGCGGAGACAGGGTCTACAATGAGCAGTTCTTC. Translated, it gives CASGDRVYNEQFF. The chain uses TRBV11-2 and TRBJ2-1; the match to TRBD1 covers 7 bases. The J segment lost 3 bases and the V segment lost 8 bases, leaving 4 bases of the junction unmatched. Germline values: CDR1 SGHAT, CDR2 FQNNGV. CDR3 length: 13 residues.

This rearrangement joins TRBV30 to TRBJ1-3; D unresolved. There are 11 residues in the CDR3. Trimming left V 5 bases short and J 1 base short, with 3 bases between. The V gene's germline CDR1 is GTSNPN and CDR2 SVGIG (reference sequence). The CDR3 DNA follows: TGTGCCTGGGGATCTGGAAACACCATATATTTT. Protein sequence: CAWGSGNTIYF.

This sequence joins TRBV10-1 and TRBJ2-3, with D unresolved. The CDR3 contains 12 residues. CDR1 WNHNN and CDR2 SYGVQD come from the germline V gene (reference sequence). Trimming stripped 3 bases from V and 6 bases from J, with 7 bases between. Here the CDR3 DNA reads TGCGCCAGCAGTGAATGGCAGGATACGCAGTATTTT. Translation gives CASSEWQDTQYF.

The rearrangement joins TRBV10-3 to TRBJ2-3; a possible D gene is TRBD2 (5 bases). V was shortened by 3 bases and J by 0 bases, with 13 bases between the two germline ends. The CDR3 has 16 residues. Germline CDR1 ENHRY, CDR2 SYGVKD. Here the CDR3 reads CAISDGKEPSTDTQYF. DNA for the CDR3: TGTGCCATCAGTGACGGGAAGGAGCCTAGCACAGATACGCAGTATTTT.

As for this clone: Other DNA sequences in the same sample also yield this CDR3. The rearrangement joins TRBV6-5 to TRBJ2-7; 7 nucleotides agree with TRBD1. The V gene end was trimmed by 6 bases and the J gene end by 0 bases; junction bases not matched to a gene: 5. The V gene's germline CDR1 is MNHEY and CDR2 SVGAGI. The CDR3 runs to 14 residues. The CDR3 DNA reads TGTGCCAGCAGGTGGGACAGCAGCTCCTACGAGCAGTACGTC. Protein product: CASRWDSSSYEQYV.

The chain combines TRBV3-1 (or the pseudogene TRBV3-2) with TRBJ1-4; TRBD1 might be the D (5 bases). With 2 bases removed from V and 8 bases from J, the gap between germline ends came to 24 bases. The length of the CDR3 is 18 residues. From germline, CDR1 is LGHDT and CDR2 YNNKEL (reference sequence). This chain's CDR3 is CASSQTTAAQDSGEKLFF. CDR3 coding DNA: TGTGCCAGCAGCCAAACGACAGCCGCCCAGGATTCCGGGGAAAAACTGTTTTTT.

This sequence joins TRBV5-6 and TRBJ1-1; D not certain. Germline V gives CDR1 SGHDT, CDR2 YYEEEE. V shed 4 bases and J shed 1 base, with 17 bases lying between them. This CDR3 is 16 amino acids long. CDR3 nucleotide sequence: TGTGCCAGCAGCCCCACCCGCCTTACAGCGAACACTGAAGCTTTCTTT. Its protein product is CASSPTRLTANTEAFF.

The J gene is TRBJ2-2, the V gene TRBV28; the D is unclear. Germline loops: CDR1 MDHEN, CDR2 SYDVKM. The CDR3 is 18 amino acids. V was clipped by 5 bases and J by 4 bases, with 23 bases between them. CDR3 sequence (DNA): TGTGCCAGCAGTGCCTTTTACTCAGACCGGGCGAGCACCGGGGAGCTGTTTTTT. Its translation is CASSAFYSDRASTGELFF.

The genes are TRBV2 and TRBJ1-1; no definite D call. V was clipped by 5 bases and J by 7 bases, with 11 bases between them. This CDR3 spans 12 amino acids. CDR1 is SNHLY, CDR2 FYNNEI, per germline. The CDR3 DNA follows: TGTGCCAGCAGTCCCCGAGGGTTTGAAGCTTTCTTT. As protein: CASSPRGFEAFF.

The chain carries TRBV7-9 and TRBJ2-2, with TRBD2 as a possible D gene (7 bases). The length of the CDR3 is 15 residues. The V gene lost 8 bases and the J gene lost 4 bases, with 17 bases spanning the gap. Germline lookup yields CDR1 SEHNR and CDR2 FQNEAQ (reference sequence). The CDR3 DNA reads TGTGCCAGCCGTGAGGGGGGGACTACCACCGGGGAGCTGTTTTTT. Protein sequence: CASREGGTTTGELFF.

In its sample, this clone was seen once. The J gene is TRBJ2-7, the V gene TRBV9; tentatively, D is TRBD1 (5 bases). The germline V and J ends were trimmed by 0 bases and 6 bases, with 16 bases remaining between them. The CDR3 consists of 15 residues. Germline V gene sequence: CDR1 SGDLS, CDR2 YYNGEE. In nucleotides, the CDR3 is TGTGCCAGCAGCGTAGGCCCAGCAGGGATGGGCGAGCAGTACTTC. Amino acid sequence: CASSVGPAGMGEQYF. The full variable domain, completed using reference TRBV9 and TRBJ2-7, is DSGVTQTPKHLITATGQRVTLRCSPRSGDLSVYWYQQSLDQGLQFLIQYYNGEERAKGNILERFSAQQFPDLHSELNLSSLELGDSALYFCASSVGPAGMGEQYFGPGTRLTVT.

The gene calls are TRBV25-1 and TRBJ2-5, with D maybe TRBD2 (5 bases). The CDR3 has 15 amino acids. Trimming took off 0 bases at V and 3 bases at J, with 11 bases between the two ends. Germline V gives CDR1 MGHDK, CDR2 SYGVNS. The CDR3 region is CASSEYTAAEETQYF. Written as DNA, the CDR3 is TGTGCCAGCAGTGAATATACAGCGGCGGAAGAGACCCAGTACTTC.

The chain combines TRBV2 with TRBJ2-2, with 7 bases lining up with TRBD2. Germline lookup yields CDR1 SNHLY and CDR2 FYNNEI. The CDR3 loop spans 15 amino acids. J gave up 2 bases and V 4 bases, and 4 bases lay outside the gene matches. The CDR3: CASSGTRGNTGELFF. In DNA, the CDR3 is TGTGCCAGCAGTGGGACTAGGGGTAACACCGGGGAGCTGTTTTTT.

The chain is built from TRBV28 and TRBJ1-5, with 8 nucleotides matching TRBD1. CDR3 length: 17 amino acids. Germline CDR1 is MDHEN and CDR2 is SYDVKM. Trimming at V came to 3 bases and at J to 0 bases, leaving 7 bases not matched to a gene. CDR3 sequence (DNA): TGTGCCAGCAGTTTGTGGACAGGGACTTATAGCAATCAGCCCCAGCATTTT. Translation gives CASSLWTGTYSNQPQHF.

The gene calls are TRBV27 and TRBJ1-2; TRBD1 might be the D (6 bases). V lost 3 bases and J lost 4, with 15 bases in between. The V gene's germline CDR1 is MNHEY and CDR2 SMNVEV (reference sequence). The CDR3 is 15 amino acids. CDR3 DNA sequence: TGTGCCAGCAGTTTTTCCCCGGGGGCCGGCTATGGCTACACCTTC. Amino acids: CASSFSPGAGYGYTF.

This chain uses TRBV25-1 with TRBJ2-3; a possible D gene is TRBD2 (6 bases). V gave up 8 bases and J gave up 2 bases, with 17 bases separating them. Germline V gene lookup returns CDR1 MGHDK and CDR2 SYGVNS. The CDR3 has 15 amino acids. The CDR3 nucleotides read TGTGCCAGCGTCGAGGAGGGACCTCACACAGATACGCAGTATTTT. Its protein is CASVEEGPHTDTQYF.

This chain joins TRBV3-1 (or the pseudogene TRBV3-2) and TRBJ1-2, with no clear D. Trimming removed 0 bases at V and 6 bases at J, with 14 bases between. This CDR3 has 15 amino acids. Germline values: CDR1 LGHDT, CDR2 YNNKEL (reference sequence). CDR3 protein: CASSQDVTAADGYTF. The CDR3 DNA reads TGTGCCAGCAGCCAAGATGTGACTGCGGCGGATGGCTACACCTTC.

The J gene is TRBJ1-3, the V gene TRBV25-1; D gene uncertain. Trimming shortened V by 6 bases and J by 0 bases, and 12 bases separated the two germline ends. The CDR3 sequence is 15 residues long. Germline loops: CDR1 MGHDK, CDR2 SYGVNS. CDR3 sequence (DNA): TGTGCCAGCAGACCACAACCGTTCTCTGGAAACACCATATATTTT. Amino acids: CASRPQPFSGNTIYF.

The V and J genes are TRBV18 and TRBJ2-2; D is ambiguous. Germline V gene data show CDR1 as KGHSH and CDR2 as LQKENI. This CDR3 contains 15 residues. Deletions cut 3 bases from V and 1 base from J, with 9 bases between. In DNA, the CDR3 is TGTGCCAGCTCACCTACGGTGATGAACACCGGGGAGCTGTTTTTT. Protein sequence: CASSPTVMNTGELFF. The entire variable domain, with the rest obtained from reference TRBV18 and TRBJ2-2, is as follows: NAGVMQNPRHLVRRRGQEARLRCSPMKGHSHVYWYRQLPEEGLKFMVYLQKENIIDESGMPKERFSAEFPKEGPSILRIQQVVRGDSAAYFCASSPTVMNTGELFFGEGSRLTVL.

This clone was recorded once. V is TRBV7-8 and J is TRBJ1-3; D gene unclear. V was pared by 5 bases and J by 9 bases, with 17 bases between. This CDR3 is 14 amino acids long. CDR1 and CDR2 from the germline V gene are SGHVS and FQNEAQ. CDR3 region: CASSPGSLDPTIYF. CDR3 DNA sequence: TGTGCCAGCAGCCCGGGGTCCCTTGATCCCACCATATATTTT. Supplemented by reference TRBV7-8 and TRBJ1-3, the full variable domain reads GAGVSQSPRYKVAKRGQDVALRCDPISGHVSLFWYQQALGQGPEFLTYFQNEAQLDKSGLPSDRFFAERPEGSVSTLKIQRTQQEDSAVYLCASSPGSLDPTIYFGEGSWLTVV.

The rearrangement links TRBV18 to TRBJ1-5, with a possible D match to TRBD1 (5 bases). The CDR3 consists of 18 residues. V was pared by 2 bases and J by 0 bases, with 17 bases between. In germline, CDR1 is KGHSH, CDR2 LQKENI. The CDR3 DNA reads TGTGCCAGCTCACCAACAGGTGAGCTTTTCTATAGCAATCAGCCCCAGCATTTT. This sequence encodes CASSPTGELFYSNQPQHF.